The 24 T cell receptor beta chains below all came from one sample that was sequenced in a study of T cells and Merkel cell carcinoma outcomes. TCRdb's table, derived via immunoSEQ multiplex PCR, lists solely in-frame clones and lacks some. The repertoire holds 140 to 150 clones, with roughly nine tenths as singletons. The sequencing sample was made of tumor tissue from Merkel cell carcinoma. These receptors all stem from a human donor with Merkel cell carcinoma.

The chain couples TRBV13 to TRBJ1-1, with 7 bases aligning to TRBD1. Germline CDR1 is PRHDT and CDR2 is FYEKMQ (reference sequence). The length of the CDR3 is 14 residues. Trimming at V came to 3 bases and at J to 4 bases, leaving 5 bases not matched to a gene. The CDR3 coding sequence is TGTGCCAGCAGCTTCACAGGGGCTGGCACTGAAGCTTTCTTT. Its translation: CASSFTGAGTEAFF. Complete variable domain (other parts from reference TRBV13 and TRBJ1-1): AAGVIQSPRHLIKEKRETATLKCYPIPRHDTVYWYQQGPGQDPQFLISFYEKMQSDKGSIPDRFSAQQFSDYHSELNMSSLELGDSALYFCASSFTGAGTEAFFGQGTRLTVV.

In its sample, this clone was seen once. The rearrangement links TRBV18 to TRBJ2-3, with D possibly being TRBD2 (6 bases). The CDR3 runs to 14 residues. V was shortened by 3 bases and J by 0 bases, with 7 bases between the two germline ends. CDR1 and CDR2 from the germline V gene are KGHSH and LQKENI. The CDR3, as DNA: TGTGCCAGCTCACCGGGACTTAGCACAGATACGCAGTATTTT. As protein: CASSPGLSTDTQYF.

This chain uses TRBV9 with TRBJ2-1; TRBD2 matches 7 bases. The CDR3 is 17 amino acids. J lost 8 bases, V lost 0 bases, and 14 bases had no gene match. Germline V CDR1 and CDR2: SGDLS, YYNGEE. The CDR3, as DNA: TGTGCCAGCAGCGTAGCTACTGGGGGAGCGGGACGGCATGAGCAGTTCTTC. This gives the protein CASSVATGGAGRHEQFF.

This clone was recorded only once. This chain links TRBV6-1 with TRBJ2-1; 10 bases match TRBD2. Germline lookup yields CDR1 MNHNS and CDR2 SASEGT. J lost 6 bases, V lost 7 bases, and 6 bases had no gene match. CDR3 size: 14 residues. In DNA, the CDR3 is TGTGCCAGCAATGGCCTAGCGGGAGTCAATGAGCAGTTCTTC. Translation gives CASNGLAGVNEQFF.

This clone showed up just a few times. J is TRBJ2-7 and V is TRBV30; D uncertain. From germline, CDR1 is GTSNPN and CDR2 SVGIG (reference sequence). CDR3 length equals 12 residues. V lost 5 bases and J lost 0, with 8 bases in between. This chain's CDR3 is CAWGRSSYEQYF. The CDR3 DNA is TGTGCCTGGGGGCGAAGCTCCTACGAGCAGTACTTC. The variable domain in full, with the rest retrieved from reference TRBV30 and TRBJ2-7, is SQTIHQWPATLVQPVGSPLSLECTVEGTSNPNLYWYRQAAGRGLQLLFYSVGIGQISSEVPQNLSASRPQDRQFILSSKKLLLSDSGFYLCAWGRSSYEQYFGPGTRLTVT.

The rearrangement uses TRBV6-5 and TRBJ2-7; D perhaps matches TRBD1 (6 bases). Trimming took 0 bases from V and 12 from J, leaving 15 bases between them. CDR1 is MNHEY, CDR2 SVGAGI, per germline. The CDR3 runs to 13 residues. The DNA for the CDR3 is TGTGCCAGCAGTTACTCGGACAGCGATACTAGGTACTTC. The encoded protein is CASSYSDSDTRYF.

The J gene is TRBJ1-1, the V gene TRBV30, with D perhaps matching TRBD1 (6 bases). The V end was cut by 0 bases, the J end by 4 bases, with 18 bases between. Germline V CDR1 and CDR2: GTSNPN, SVGIG (reference sequence). The CDR3 covers 16 residues. CDR3 nucleotides: TGTGCCTGGAGTGTATGGAACAGGGTAACGGGCACTGAAGCTTTCTTT. Translated, it gives CAWSVWNRVTGTEAFF.

The J gene is TRBJ2-4, the V gene TRBV7-2; no clear D gene. V was pared by 2 bases and J by 5 bases, with 13 bases between. The CDR3 covers 15 residues. Germline CDR1 SGHTA, CDR2 FQGNSA. CDR3 coding DNA: TGTGCCAGCAGCTTACTTTCGGGTTGGGAAAACATTCAGTACTTC. Its translation is CASSLLSGWENIQYF.

In its sample, this clone was seen a few times. The DNA of the CDR3 is TGTGCCAGCAGCTTATCCGCTACCCAAACCGGGGAGCTGTTTTTT. Encoded protein: CASSLSATQTGELFF. This chain links TRBV5-4 with TRBJ2-2; unclear D gene. CDR1 is SGHNT, CDR2 YYREEE, per germline (reference sequence). Trimming took off 2 bases at V and 5 bases at J, with 13 bases between the two ends. This CDR3 comprises 15 residues.

This chain uses TRBV10-1 with TRBJ2-2, with 9 bases matching TRBD1. The J segment lost 2 bases and the V segment lost 7 bases, leaving 11 bases of the junction unmatched. This CDR3 spans 17 amino acids. Germline V gives CDR1 WNHNN, CDR2 SYGVQD (reference sequence). The CDR3 nucleotides are TGCGCCAGCACCATACACACAGGGGGCGCAAACACCGGGGAGCTGTTTTTT. Translating it yields CASTIHTGGANTGELFF.

The rearrangement links TRBV7-9 to TRBJ1-2, with D possibly TRBD1 on 6 matching bases. The V gene lost 4 bases and the J gene lost 4 bases, with 10 bases spanning the gap. In germline, CDR1 is SEHNR, CDR2 FQNEAQ (reference sequence). This CDR3 is 13 amino acids long. The CDR3 nucleotides read TGTGCCAGCAGCTCGGGGGCGGGCTATGGCTACACCTTC. This gives the protein CASSSGAGYGYTF. The whole variable domain, filled in from reference TRBV7-9 and TRBJ1-2, reads DTGVSQNPRHKITKRGQNVTFRCDPISEHNRLYWYRQTLGQGPEFLTYFQNEAQLEKSRLLSDRFSAERPKGSFSTLEIQRTEQGDSAMYLCASSSGAGYGYTFGSGTRLTVV.

This chain links TRBV7-2 with TRBJ2-3; D may be TRBD1 or TRBD2 (5 bases each). Germline CDR1 SGHTA, CDR2 FQGNSA. The CDR3 totals 18 residues. V was trimmed by 5 bases and J by 2 bases, leaving 23 bases between them. CDR3 nucleotide sequence: TGTGCCAGCAGCCCGCCGTACCTAGCAGGCAGGGACACAGATACGCAGTATTTT. Its protein product is CASSPPYLAGRDTDTQYF.

This rearrangement joins TRBV2 to TRBJ2-5, with 8 bases fitting TRBD1. Germline V gene lookup returns CDR1 SNHLY and CDR2 FYNNEI. After removal of 5 bases from V and 4 bases from J, the junction contained 9 bases not matched to a gene. The CDR3 covers 15 residues. The CDR3 here is CASSTNRGRGETQYF. In DNA form, the CDR3 reads TGTGCCAGCAGTACAAACAGGGGGAGAGGAGAGACCCAGTACTTC.

The chain carries TRBV10-3 and TRBJ1-1, with a weak D call TRBD1 (5 bases). V was shortened by 8 bases and J by 1 base, with 14 bases between the two germline ends. The CDR3 totals 14 residues. Germline V gene data show CDR1 as ENHRY and CDR2 as SYGVKD. Here the CDR3 DNA reads TGTGCCATCTTCCGGGGGGAAGGGAACACTGAAGCTTTCTTT. Translation gives CAIFRGEGNTEAFF.

This clone was counted a single time. The DNA for the CDR3 is TGTGCCAGCAGCTTAGGATCAGACAGGGGAGAGGGTGGCTACACCTTC. Residues: CASSLGSDRGEGGYTF. V and J are TRBV11-2 and TRBJ1-2; the match to TRBD1 covers 8 bases. Germline lookup yields CDR1 SGHAT and CDR2 FQNNGV. V gave up 1 base and J gave up 7 bases; unmatched junction bases: 11. CDR3 size: 16 residues.

The chain links TRBV9 to TRBJ2-1, with TRBD2 identical over 7 bases. J was trimmed by 14 bases and V by 4 bases; bases with no gene match: 6. CDR3 length: 11 amino acids. Germline V CDR1 and CDR2: SGDLS, YYNGEE. DNA of the CDR3: TGTGCCAGCAGCACGACTAGCCTCAAGTTCTTC. As protein: CASSTTSLKFF.

V gene TRBV29-1 combines with J gene TRBJ1-2; 10 nucleotides agree with TRBD1. Losses at the gene ends were 0 bases for V and 3 bases for J; bases not matched to a gene: 4. This CDR3 has 15 residues. From germline, CDR1 is SQVTM and CDR2 ANQGSEA. The CDR3 loop reads CSVEDGTGAHYGYTF. CDR3 coding DNA: TGCAGCGTTGAAGACGGGACAGGGGCCCACTATGGCTACACCTTC.

The chain links TRBV5-1 to TRBJ1-1; D may be TRBD1 (5 bases). Per germline, CDR1 SGHRS and CDR2 YFSETQ. There are 15 residues in the CDR3. With 3 bases removed from V and 1 base from J, the gap between germline ends came to 13 bases. CDR3 amino acids: CASSSGTLSNTEAFF. The CDR3 DNA follows: TGCGCCAGCAGCTCAGGGACGCTTTCGAACACTGAAGCTTTCTTT.

This CDR3 is CSAIEDREAFF. The DNA for the CDR3 is TGCAGTGCTATCGAAGACAGAGAAGCTTTCTTT. This chain links TRBV20-1 with TRBJ1-1, with D maybe TRBD1 (5 bases). In germline, CDR1 is DFQATT, CDR2 SNEGSKA (reference sequence). The V and J ends lost 4 bases and 8 bases respectively, with 11 bases between them. The CDR3 has 11 amino acids.

The chain uses TRBV5-1 and TRBJ2-3; TRBD1 might be the D (6 bases). This CDR3 comprises 12 residues. CDR1 is SGHRS, CDR2 YFSETQ, per germline. V lost 5 bases and J lost 8, with 12 bases in between. In DNA form, the CDR3 reads TGCGCCAGCAGTCTTACAGGGAGTACGCAGTATTTT. Translating gives CASSLTGSTQYF.

This clone was counted only a few times. Other DNA sequences in the sample encode the same CDR3. This chain joins TRBV7-9 and TRBJ2-2; the D is unclear. The germline gives CDR1 SEHNR, CDR2 FQNEAQ (reference sequence). Trimming pared 0 bases from V and 1 base from J, leaving 6 bases between. The CDR3 runs 15 residues. DNA for the CDR3: TGTGCCAGCAGCTTAGCGGGCCTGAACACCGGGGAGCTGTTTTTT. As protein: CASSLAGLNTGELFF.

The genes are TRBV21-1 and TRBJ2-3; the table's D call, TRBD2, has no DNA check behind it. TRBV21-1 is a pseudogene locus. The CDR3 has 16 amino acids. CDR3 bases: TGTGCCAGCAGCAAAGGGACTAGCGGGAGTCTAGATACGCAGTATTTT. Amino acid sequence: CASSKGTSGSLDTQYF.

This clone was recorded a few times. This chain links TRBV15 with TRBJ2-5, with D perhaps TRBD2 (6 bases). Germline V gene sequence: CDR1 LNHNV, CDR2 YYDKDF (reference sequence). The length of the CDR3 is 15 residues. V was shortened by 4 bases and J by 5 bases, with 17 bases between the two germline ends. DNA of the CDR3: TGTGCCACCAGCAAGCAACTAGCCGCCGGGGAGACCCAGTACTTC. Protein: CATSKQLAAGETQYF.

Concerning this clone: Germline and junction disagree at one end, which may indicate a read error. This sample includes further DNA sequences coding for the same CDR3. The chain recombines TRBV29-1 with TRBJ2-1; D is undetermined. CDR3 length equals 14 residues. The germline V gene encodes CDR1 SQVTM and CDR2 ANQGSEA. This CDR3 is CSVEERQGWNEQFF. The CDR3 bases are TGCAGCGTTGAGGAAAGACAAGGGTGGAATGAACAGTTCTTC.